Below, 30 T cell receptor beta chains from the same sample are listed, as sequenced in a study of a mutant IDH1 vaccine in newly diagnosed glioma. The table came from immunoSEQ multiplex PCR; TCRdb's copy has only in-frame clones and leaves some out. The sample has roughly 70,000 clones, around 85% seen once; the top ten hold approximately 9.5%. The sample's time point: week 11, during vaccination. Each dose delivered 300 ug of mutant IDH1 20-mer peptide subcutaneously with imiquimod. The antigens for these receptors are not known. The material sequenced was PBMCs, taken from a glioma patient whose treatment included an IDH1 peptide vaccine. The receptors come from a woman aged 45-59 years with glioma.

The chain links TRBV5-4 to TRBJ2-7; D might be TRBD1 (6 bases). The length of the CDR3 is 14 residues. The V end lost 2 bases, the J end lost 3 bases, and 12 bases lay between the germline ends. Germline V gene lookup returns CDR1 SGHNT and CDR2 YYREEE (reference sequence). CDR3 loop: CASSFKSGDYEQYF. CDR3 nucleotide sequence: TGTGCCAGCAGCTTTAAGTCAGGGGACTACGAGCAGTACTTC.

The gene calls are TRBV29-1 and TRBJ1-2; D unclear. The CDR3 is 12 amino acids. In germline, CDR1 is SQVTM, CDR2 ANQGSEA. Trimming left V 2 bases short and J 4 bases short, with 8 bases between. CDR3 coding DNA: TGCAGCGTTGAATTCCCTTCCTATGGCTACACCTTC. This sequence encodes CSVEFPSYGYTF.

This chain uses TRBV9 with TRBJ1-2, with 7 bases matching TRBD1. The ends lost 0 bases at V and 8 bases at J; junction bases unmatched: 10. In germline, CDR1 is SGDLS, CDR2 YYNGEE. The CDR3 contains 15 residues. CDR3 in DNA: TGTGCCAGCAGCGTAGAAGACTCAGGGGGTCGGGGCTACACCTTC. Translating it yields CASSVEDSGGRGYTF.

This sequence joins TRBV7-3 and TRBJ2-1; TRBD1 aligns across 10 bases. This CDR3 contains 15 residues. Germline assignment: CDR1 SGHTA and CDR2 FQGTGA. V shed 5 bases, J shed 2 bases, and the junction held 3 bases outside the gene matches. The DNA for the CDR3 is TGTGCCAGCAGCCAAGGACAGGGGGCCTACAATGAGCAGTTCTTC. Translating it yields CASSQGQGAYNEQFF. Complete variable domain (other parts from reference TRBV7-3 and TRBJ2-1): GAGVSQTPSNKVTEKGKYVELRCDPISGHTALYWYRQSLGQGPEFLIYFQGTGAADDSGLPNDRFFAVRPEGSVSTLKIQRTERGDSAVYLCASSQGQGAYNEQFFGPGTRLTVL.

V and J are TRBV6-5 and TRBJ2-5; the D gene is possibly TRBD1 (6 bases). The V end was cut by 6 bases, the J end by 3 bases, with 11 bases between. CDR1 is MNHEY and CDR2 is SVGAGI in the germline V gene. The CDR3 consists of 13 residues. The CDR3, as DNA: TGTGCCAGCAGACCAACAGGGAAAGAGACCCAGTACTTC. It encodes CASRPTGKETQYF.

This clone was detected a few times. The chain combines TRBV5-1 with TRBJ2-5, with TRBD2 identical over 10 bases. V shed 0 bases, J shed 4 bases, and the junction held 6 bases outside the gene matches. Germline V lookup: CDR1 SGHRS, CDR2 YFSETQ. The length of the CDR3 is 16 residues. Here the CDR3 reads CASSLAGTSVPETQYF. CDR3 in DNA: TGCGCCAGCAGCTTGGCCGGGACTAGCGTCCCAGAGACCCAGTACTTC.

CDR3 sequence (DNA): TGCGCCAGCAGCCAAGATAGGGGCGGGGCCTATGGCTACACCTTC. Encoded protein: CASSQDRGGAYGYTF. J is TRBJ1-2 and V is TRBV4-3; TRBD1 is a possible D gene (5 bases). Deletions cut 0 bases from V and 4 bases from J, with 12 bases between. CDR3 length: 15 amino acids. Germline loops: CDR1 LGHNA, CDR2 YSLEER.

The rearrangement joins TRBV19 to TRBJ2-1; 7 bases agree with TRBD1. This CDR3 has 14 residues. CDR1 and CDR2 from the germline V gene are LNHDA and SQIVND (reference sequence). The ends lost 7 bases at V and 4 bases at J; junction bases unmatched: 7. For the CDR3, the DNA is TGTGCCAGTAAGGGGACAGAAATTTACAATGAGCAGTTCTTC. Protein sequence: CASKGTEIYNEQFF.

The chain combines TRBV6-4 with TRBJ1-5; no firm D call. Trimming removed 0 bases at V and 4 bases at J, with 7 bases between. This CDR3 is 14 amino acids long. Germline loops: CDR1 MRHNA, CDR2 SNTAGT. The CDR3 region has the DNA TGTGCCAGCAGTGACTCTCCTGGGAATCAGCCCCAGCATTTT. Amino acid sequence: CASSDSPGNQPQHF.

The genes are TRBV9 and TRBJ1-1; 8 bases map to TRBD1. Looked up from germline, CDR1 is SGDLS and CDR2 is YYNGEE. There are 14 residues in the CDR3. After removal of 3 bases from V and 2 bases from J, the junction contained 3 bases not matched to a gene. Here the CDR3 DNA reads TGTGCCAGCAGCGCACAGGGGGGAAACACTGAAGCTTTCTTT. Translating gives CASSAQGGNTEAFF.

The CDR3 sequence: CSARAGTGNQPQHF. In DNA form, the CDR3 reads TGCAGCGCTAGGGCGGGGACGGGCAATCAGCCCCAGCATTTT. The V and J genes are TRBV29-1 and TRBJ1-5; a weak D match, TRBD1 (5 bases). The CDR3 contains 14 residues. CDR1 is SQVTM, CDR2 ANQGSEA, per germline. Between the trimmed V and J ends, which lost 7 bases and 2 bases, there was a span of 15 bases.

CDR3 nucleotide sequence: TGTGCCAGCAGCTTGGCGGGGGGGGGCCGGTCAGATACGCAGTATTTT. Its protein product is CASSLAGGGRSDTQYF. The gene calls are TRBV5-5 and TRBJ2-3; TRBD2 aligns across 8 bases. Germline trimming cut 0 bases from V and 4 bases from J; bases unmatched to any gene: 7. This CDR3 has 16 residues. Per the germline V gene, CDR1 is SGHKS and CDR2 is YYEKEE (reference sequence).

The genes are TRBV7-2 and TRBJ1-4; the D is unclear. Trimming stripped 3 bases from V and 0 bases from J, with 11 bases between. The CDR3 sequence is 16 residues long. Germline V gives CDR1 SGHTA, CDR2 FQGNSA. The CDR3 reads CASSFTGVTTNEKLFF. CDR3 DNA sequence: TGTGCCAGCAGCTTCACCGGAGTTACAACTAATGAAAAACTGTTTTTT.

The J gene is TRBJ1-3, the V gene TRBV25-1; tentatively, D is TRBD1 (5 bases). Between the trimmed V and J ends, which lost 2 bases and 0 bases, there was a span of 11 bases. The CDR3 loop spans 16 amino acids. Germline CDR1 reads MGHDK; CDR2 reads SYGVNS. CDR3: CASSEPTGISGNTIYF. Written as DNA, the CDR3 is TGTGCCAGCAGTGAACCCACAGGTATCTCTGGAAACACCATATATTTT.

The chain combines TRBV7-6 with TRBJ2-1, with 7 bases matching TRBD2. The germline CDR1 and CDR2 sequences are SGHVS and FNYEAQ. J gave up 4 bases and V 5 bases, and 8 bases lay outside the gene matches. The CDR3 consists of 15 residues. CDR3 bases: TGTGCCAGCAGCCGCACTAGCGTAAATTACAATGAGCAGTTCTTC. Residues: CASSRTSVNYNEQFF.

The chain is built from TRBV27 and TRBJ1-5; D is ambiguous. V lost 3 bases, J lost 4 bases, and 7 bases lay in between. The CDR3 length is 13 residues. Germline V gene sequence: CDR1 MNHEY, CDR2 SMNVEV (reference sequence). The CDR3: CASSLIGNQPQHF. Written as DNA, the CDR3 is TGTGCCAGCAGTTTGATAGGGAATCAGCCCCAGCATTTT.

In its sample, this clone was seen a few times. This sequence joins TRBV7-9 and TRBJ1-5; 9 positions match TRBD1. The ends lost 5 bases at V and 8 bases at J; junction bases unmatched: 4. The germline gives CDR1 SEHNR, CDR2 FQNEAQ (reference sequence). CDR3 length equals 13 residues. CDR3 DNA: TGTGCCAGCAGCCGACAGGGGGAAGAGCCCCAGCATTTT. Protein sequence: CASSRQGEEPQHF.

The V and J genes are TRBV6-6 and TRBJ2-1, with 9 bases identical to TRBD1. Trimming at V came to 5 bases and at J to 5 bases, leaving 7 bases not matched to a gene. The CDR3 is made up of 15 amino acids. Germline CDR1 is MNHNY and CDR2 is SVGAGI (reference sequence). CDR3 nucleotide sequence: TGTGCCAGCAGTCCCCGGGACAGGGCCCACAATGAGCAGTTCTTC. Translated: CASSPRDRAHNEQFF.

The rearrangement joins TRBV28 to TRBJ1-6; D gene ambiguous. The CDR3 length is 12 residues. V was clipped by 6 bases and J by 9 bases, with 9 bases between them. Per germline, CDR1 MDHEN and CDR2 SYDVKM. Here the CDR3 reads CASRSEPSPLHF. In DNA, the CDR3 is TGTGCCAGCAGATCGGAACCTTCACCCCTCCACTTT.

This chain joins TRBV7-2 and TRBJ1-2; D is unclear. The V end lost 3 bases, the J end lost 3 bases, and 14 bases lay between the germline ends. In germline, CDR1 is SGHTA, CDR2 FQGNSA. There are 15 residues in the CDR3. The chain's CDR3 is CASSFMRAKDYGYTF. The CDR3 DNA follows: TGTGCCAGCAGCTTTATGAGGGCTAAGGACTATGGCTACACCTTC.

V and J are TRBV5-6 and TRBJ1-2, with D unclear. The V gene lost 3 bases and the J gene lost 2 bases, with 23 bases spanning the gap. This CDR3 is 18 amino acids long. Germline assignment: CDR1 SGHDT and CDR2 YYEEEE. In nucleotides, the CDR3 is TGTGCCAGCAGCTGGAGCGACGGACGGCGAGACCAGAACTATGGCTACACCTTC. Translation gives CASSWSDGRRDQNYGYTF.

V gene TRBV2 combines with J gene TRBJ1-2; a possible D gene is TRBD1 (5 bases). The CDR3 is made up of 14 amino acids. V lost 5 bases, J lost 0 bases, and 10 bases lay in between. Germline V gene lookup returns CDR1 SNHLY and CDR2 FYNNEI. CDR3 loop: CASSYRLANYGYTF. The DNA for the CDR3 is TGTGCCAGCAGTTACAGGTTAGCTAACTATGGCTACACCTTC. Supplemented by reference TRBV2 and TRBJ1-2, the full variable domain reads EPEVTQTPSHQVTQMGQEVILRCVPISNHLYFYWYRQILGQKVEFLVSFYNNEISEKSEIFDDQFSVERPDGSNFTLKIRSTKLEDSAMYFCASSYRLANYGYTFGSGTRLTVV.

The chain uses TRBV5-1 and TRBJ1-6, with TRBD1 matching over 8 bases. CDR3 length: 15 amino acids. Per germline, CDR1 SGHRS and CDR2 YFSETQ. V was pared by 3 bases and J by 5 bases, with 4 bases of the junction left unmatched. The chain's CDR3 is CASSSDRVHNSPLHF. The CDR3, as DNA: TGCGCCAGCAGCTCGGACAGGGTCCATAATTCACCCCTCCACTTT.

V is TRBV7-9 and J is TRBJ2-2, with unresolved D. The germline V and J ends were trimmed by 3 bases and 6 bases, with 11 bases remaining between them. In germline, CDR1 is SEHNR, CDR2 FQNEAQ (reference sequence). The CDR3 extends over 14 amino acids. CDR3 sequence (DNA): TGTGCCAGCAGCTTCGGCCCATCGGCCGGGGAGCTGTTTTTT. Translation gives CASSFGPSAGELFF.

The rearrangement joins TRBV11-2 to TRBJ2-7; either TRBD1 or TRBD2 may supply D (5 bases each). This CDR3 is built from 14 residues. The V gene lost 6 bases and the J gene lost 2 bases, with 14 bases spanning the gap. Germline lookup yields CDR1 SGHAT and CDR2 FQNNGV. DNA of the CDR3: TGTGCCAGCAGAGGTTCCGGGACCGCCTACGAGCAGTACTTC. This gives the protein CASRGSGTAYEQYF. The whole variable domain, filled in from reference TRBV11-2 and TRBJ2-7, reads EAGVAQSPRYKIIEKRQSVAFWCNPISGHATLYWYQQILGQGPKLLIQFQNNGVVDDSQLPKDRFSAERLKGVDSTLKIQPAKLEDSAVYLCASRGSGTAYEQYFGPGTRLTVT.

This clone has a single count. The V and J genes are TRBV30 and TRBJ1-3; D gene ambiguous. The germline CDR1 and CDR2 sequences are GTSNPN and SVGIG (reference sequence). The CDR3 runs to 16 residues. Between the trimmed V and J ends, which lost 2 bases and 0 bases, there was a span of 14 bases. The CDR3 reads CAWSKRRTDSGNTIYF. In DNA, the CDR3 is TGTGCCTGGAGTAAGCGACGGACCGACTCTGGAAACACCATATATTTT.

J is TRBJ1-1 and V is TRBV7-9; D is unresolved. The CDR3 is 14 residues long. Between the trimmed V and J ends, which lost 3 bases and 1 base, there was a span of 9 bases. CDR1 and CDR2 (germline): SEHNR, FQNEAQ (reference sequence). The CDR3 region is CASSLRERNTEAFF. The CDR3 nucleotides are TGTGCCAGCAGCTTGAGAGAACGGAACACTGAAGCTTTCTTT.

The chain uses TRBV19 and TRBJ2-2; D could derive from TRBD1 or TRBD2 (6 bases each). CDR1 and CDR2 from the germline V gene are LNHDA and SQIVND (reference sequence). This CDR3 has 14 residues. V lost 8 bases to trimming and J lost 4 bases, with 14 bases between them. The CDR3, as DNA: TGTGCCAGTCTCGGAGGGACATCCACCGGGGAGCTGTTTTTT. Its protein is CASLGGTSTGELFF.

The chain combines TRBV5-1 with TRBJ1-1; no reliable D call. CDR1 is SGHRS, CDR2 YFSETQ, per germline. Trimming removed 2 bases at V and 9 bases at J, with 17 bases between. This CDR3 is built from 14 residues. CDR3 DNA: TGCGCCAGCAGCTTTGGAGGGCGTGACGAGAAAGCTTTCTTT. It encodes CASSFGGRDEKAFF.

The CDR3 DNA reads TGTGCCAGCAGCTTGCGGCAGGCCAATACGCAGTATTTT. It specifies CASSLRQANTQYF. The chain is built from TRBV5-4 and TRBJ2-3; D remains unclear. This CDR3 is 13 amino acids long. Germline V gene sequence: CDR1 SGHNT, CDR2 YYREEE (reference sequence). The ends were cut back, 1 base at V and 7 bases at J, with 10 bases in the middle. Drawing the rest from reference TRBV5-4 and TRBJ2-3, the complete variable domain is ETGVTQSPTHLIKTRGQQVTLRCSSQSGHNTVSWYQQALGQGPQFIFQYYREEENGRGNFPPRFSGLQFPNYSSELNVNALELDDSALYLCASSLRQANTQYFGPGTRLTVL.